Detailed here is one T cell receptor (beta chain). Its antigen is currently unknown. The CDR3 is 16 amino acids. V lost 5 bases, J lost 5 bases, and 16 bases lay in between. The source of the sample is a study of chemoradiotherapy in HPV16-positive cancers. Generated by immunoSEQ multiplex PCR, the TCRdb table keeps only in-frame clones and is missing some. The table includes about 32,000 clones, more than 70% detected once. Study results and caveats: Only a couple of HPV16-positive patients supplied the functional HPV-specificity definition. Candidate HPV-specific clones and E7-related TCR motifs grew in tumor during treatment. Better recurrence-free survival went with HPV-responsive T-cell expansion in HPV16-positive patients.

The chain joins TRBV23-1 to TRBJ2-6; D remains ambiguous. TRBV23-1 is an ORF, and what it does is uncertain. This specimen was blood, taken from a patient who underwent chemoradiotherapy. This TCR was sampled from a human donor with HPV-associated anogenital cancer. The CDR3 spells CASSSTQQSRANVLTF. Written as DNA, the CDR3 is TGCGCCAGCAGTAGTACGCAACAAAGTCGGGCCAACGTCCTGACTTTC.